This T cell receptor (beta chain) was documented in a study of monozygotic twins with inflammatory bowel disease. From its re-call of the 5' RACE reads, TCRdb lists each CDR3 protein once, without DNA. The data include about 99,000 distinct CDR3 sequences; the top ten clones carry under 2.5%. The CDR3 contains 15 residues. This TCR was recovered from a human donor with ulcerative colitis or Crohn's disease, or a healthy co-twin of an affected twin (not recorded which). The sample consisted of blood. This chain uses TRBV12-3 or TRBV12-4 with TRBJ2-5. The CDR3 spells CASSSRTSPTETQYF.